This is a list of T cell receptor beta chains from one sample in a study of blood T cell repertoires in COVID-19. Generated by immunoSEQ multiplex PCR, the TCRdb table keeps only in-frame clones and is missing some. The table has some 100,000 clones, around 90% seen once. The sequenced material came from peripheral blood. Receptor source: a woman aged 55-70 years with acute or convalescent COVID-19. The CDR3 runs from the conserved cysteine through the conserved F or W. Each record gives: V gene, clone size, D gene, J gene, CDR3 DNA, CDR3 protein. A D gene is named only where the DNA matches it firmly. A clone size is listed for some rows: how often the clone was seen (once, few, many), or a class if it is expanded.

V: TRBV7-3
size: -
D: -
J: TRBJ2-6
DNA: TGTGCCAGCAGCTTGTACGGGATCGGCTCTGGGGCCAACGTCCTGACTTTC
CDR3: CASSLYGIGSGANVLTF

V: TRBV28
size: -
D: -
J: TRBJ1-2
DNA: TGTGCCAGCAGCTTACAGGGATCCAGTGGCTACACCTTC
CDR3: CASSLQGSSGYTF

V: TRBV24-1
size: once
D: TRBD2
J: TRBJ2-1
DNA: TGTGCCACCAGTGATCGACTAGCTGGCAATGAGCAGTTCTTC
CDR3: CATSDRLAGNEQFF

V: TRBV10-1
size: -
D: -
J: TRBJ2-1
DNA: TGCGCCAGCAGTGAGTTTTTCAACGGTGAGCAGTTCTTC
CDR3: CASSEFFNGEQFF

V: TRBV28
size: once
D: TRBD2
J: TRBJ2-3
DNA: TGTGCCAGCAGACTTAGCGGGATCGGGGGAGATACGCAGTATTTT
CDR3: CASRLSGIGGDTQYF

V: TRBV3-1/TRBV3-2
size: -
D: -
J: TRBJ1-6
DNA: TGTGCCAGCAGCCAAGAGAACAGTCAGAATTCACCCCTCCACTTT
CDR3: CASSQENSQNSPLHF

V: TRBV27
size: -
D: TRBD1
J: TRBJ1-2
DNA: TGTGCCAGCCGGCGGGACAGGGGAGACTATGGCTACACCTTC
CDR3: CASRRDRGDYGYTF

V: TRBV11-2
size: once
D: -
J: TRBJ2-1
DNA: TGTGCCAGCAGCTTAGCGGGACTCTCCAATATCAATGAGCAGTTCTTC
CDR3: CASSLAGLSNINEQFF

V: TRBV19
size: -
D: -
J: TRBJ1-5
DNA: TGTGCCAGTAGTGGAGGGGTGCGCAATCAGCCCCAGCATTTT
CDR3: CASSGGVRNQPQHF

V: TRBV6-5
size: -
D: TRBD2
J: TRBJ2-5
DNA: TGTGCCGTACTAGCGGGATCCGGAGAGACCCAGTACTTC
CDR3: CAVLAGSGETQYF

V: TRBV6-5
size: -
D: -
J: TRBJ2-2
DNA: TGTGCCAGCAGTTACTTCGGGGGAAAGGGGACCGGGGAGCTGTTTTTT
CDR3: CASSYFGGKGTGELFF

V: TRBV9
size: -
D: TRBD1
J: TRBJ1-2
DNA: TGTGCCAGCAGCGTAGGGGGGACAGCTTACGCCTATGGCTACACCTTC
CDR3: CASSVGGTAYAYGYTF

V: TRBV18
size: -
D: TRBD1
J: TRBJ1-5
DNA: TGTGCCAGCTCACGTTCGACAGGGGACAATCAGCCCCAGCATTTT
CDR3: CASSRSTGDNQPQHF

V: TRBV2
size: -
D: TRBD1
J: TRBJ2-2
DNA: TGTGCCAGCAGCTTGGGACAGGGCTACGGGGAGCTGTTTTTT
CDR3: CASSLGQGYGELFF

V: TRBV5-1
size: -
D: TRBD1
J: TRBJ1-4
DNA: TGCGCCAGCAGTCAGGACAGGGGTTCAGGGGAAAAACTGTTTTTT
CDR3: CASSQDRGSGEKLFF

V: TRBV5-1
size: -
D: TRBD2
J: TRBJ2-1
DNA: TGCGCCAGCAGCTCGTTGACTAGCGGGGAAGAGCAGTTCTTC
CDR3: CASSSLTSGEEQFF